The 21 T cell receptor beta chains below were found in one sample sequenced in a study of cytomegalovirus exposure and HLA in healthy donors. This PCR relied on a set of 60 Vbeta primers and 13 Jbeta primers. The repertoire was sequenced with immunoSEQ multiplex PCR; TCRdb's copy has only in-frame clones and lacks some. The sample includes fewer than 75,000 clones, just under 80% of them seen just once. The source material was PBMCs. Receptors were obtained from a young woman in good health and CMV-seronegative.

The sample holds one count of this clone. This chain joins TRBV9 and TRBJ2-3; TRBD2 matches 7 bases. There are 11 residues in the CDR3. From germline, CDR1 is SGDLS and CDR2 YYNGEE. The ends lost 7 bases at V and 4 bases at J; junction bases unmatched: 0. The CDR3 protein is CASGRADTQYF. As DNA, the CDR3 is TGTGCCAGCGGGAGGGCAGATACGCAGTATTTT.

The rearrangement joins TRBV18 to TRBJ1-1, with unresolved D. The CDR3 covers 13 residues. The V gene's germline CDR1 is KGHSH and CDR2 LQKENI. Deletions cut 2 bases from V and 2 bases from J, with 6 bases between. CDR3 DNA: TGTGCCAGCTCACCAGGACTCAACACTGAAGCTTTCTTT. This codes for CASSPGLNTEAFF.

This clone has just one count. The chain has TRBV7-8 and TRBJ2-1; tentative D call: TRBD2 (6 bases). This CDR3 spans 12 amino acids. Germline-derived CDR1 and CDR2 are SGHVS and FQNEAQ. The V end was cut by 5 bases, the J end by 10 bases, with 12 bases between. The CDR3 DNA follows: TGTGCCAGCAGCCTCGGGAGCGACGAGCAGTTCTTC. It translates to CASSLGSDEQFF. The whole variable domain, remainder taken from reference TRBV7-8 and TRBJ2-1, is GAGVSQSPRYKVAKRGQDVALRCDPISGHVSLFWYQQALGQGPEFLTYFQNEAQLDKSGLPSDRFFAERPEGSVSTLKIQRTQQEDSAVYLCASSLGSDEQFFGPGTRLTVL.

The chain's CDR3 is CASSLAVAGTEAFF. CDR3 in DNA: TGTGCCAGCAGCTTAGCGGTTGCAGGGACTGAAGCTTTCTTT. The chain is built from TRBV7-9 and TRBJ1-1; possibly TRBD1 for D (5 bases). Between the trimmed V and J ends, which lost 0 bases and 5 bases, there was a span of 10 bases. CDR3 length equals 14 residues. Germline V lookup: CDR1 SEHNR, CDR2 FQNEAQ (reference sequence).

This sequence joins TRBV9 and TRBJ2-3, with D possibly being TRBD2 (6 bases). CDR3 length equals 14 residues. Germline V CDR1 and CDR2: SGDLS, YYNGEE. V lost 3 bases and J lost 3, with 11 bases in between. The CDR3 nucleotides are TGTGCCAGCAGCGAGACGGGACTTACAGATACGCAGTATTTT. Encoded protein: CASSETGLTDTQYF.

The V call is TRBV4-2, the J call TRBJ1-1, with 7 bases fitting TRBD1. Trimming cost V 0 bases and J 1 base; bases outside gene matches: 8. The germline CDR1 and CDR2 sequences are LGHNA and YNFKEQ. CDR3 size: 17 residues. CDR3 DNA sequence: TGTGCCAGCAGCCAAGACCTGACAGGGATTGGGAACACTGAAGCTTTCTTT. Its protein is CASSQDLTGIGNTEAFF.

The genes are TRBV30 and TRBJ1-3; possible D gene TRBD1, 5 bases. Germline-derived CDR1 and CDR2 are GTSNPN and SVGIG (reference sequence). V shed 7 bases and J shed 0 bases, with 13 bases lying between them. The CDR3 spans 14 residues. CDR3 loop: CASRDSLSGNTIYF. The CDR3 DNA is TGTGCCTCCCGCGACAGCCTCTCTGGAAACACCATATATTTT.

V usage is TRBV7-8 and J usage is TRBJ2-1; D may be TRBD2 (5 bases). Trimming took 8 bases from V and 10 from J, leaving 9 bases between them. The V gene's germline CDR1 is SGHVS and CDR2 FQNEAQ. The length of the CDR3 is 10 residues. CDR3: CASLGKEQFF. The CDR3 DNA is TGTGCCAGCCTCGGGAAGGAGCAGTTCTTC.

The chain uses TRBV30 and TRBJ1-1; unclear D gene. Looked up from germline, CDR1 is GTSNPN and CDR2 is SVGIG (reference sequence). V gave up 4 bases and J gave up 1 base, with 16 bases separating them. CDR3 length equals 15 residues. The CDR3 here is CAWTLRGTWNTEAFF. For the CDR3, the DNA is TGTGCCTGGACCCTACGGGGTACATGGAACACTGAAGCTTTCTTT. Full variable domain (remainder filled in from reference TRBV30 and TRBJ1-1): SQTIHQWPATLVQPVGSPLSLECTVEGTSNPNLYWYRQAAGRGLQLLFYSVGIGQISSEVPQNLSASRPQDRQFILSSKKLLLSDSGFYLCAWTLRGTWNTEAFFGQGTRLTVV.

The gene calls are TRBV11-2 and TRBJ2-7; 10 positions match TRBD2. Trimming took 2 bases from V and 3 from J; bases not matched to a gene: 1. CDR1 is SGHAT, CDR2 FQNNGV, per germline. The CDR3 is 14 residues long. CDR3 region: CASSLSSGSYEQYF. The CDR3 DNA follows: TGTGCCAGCAGCTTATCTAGCGGGAGCTACGAGCAGTACTTC. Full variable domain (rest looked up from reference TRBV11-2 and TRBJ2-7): EAGVAQSPRYKIIEKRQSVAFWCNPISGHATLYWYQQILGQGPKLLIQFQNNGVVDDSQLPKDRFSAERLKGVDSTLKIQPAKLEDSAVYLCASSLSSGSYEQYFGPGTRLTVT.

The DNA of the CDR3 is TGTGCCAGCAGATCCGGGACAGGGGGCTTGGGCAAAAACATTCAGTACTTC. Its translation: CASRSGTGGLGKNIQYF. The gene calls are TRBV25-1 and TRBJ2-4; TRBD1 matches 12 bases. After removal of 6 bases from V and 3 bases from J, the junction contained 9 bases not matched to a gene. The germline gives CDR1 MGHDK, CDR2 SYGVNS. The CDR3 runs to 17 residues.

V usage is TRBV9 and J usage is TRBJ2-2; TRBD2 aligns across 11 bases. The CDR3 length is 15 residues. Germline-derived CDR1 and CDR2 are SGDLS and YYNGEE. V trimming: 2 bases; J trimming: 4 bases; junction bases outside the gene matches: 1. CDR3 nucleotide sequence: TGTGCCAGCAGCGTCCTAGCGGGGGGCACCGGGGAGCTGTTTTTT. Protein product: CASSVLAGGTGELFF.

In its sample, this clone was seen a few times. In DNA, the CDR3 is TGTGCCAGCAGCCCGAGGGGGCTAAATGAAAAACTGTTTTTT. Its translation: CASSPRGLNEKLFF. The J gene is TRBJ1-4, the V gene TRBV6-1; 7 bases match TRBD1. The germline V gene encodes CDR1 MNHNS and CDR2 SASEGT. The ends lost 6 bases at V and 5 bases at J; junction bases unmatched: 6. The CDR3 sequence is 14 residues long.

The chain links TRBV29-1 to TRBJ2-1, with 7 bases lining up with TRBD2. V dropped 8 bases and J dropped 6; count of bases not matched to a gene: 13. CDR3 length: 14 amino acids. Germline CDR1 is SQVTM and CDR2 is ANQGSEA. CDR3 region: CSMGPGPGGNEQFF. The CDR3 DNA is TGCAGCATGGGGCCGGGGCCGGGAGGCAATGAGCAGTTCTTC.

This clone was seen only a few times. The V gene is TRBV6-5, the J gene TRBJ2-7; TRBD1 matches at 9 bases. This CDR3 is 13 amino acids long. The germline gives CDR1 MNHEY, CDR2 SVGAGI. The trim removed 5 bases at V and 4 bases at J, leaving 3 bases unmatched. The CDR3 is CASSHRGLYEQYF. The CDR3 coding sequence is TGTGCCAGCAGTCACAGGGGGCTTTACGAGCAGTACTTC.

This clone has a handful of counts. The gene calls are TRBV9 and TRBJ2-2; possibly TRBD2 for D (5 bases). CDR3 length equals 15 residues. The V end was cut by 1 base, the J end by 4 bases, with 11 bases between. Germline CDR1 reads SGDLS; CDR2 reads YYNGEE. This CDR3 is CASSVIRTFTGELFF. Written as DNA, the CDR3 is TGTGCCAGCAGCGTAATTAGGACTTTCACCGGGGAGCTGTTTTTT.

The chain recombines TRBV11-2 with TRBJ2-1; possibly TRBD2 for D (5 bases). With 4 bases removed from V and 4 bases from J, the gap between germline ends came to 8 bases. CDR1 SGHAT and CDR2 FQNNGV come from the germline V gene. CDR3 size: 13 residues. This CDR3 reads CASSSDFYNEQFF. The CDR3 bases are TGTGCCAGCAGCTCGGACTTTTACAATGAGCAGTTCTTC.

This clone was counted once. The CDR3 loop reads CASRGQGPQPQHF. CDR3 in DNA: TGTGCCAGCCGAGGACAGGGCCCCCAGCCCCAGCATTTT. This chain joins TRBV6-4 and TRBJ1-5, with 8 nucleotides matching TRBD1. V shed 8 bases and J 7 bases; nucleotides not matched to a gene: 7. The CDR3 covers 13 residues. Germline values: CDR1 MRHNA, CDR2 SNTAGT.

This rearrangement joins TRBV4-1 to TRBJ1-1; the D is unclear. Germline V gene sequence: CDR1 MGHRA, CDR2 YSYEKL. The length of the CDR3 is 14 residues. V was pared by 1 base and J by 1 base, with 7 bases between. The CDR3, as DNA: TGCGCCAGCAGCCAAGGGAGGTGGAACACTGAAGCTTTCTTT. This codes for CASSQGRWNTEAFF.

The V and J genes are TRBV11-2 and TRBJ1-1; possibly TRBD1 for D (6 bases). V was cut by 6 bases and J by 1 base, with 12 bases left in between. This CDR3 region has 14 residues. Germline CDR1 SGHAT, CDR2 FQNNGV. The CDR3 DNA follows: TGTGCCAGCAGTCGAGGGGGGGGGAACACTGAAGCTTTCTTT. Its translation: CASSRGGGNTEAFF.

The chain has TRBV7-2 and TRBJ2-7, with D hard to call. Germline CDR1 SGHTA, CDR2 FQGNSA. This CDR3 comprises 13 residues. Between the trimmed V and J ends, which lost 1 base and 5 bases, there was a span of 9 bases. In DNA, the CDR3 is TGTGCCAGCAGCTTAGTCGCTGGGCACGAGCAGTACTTC. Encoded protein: CASSLVAGHEQYF. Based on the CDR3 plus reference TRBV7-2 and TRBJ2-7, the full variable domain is GAGVSQSPSNKVTEKGKDVELRCDPISGHTALYWYRQSLGQGLEFLIYFQGNSAPDKSGLPSDRFSAERTGGSVSTLTIQRTQQEDSAVYLCASSLVAGHEQYFGPGTRLTVT.